This T cell receptor beta chain was sequenced in a study of T cells in Graves' hyperthyroidism and ophthalmopathy. Hyperthyroidism of Graves' type that showed no ophthalmopathy progression within 18 months was stable. CDR3 length: 18 residues. V lost 4 bases to trimming and J lost 0 bases, with 19 bases between them. Germline loops: CDR1 SGHRS, CDR2 YFSETQ. Remarks on this clonotype: Its specificity is unknown. Being one base from a much bigger clone, this may be a read error.

Study findings and constraints: Researchers report that a 13 V-J model separated ophthalmopathy from stable hyperthyroidism.

Template material for amplifying TCR beta CDR3 regions consisted of RNA transcripts. HTBI primers were used for first-round RT-PCR of the TCR CDR3. One entry per CDR3 protein, called by TCRdb with MiXCR from the multiplex PCR reads. This table holds almost 600,000 distinct CDR3 sequences, 40% to 55% found once. The sample comprised peripheral blood or thyroid tissue (not recorded which). This sequence originates from a woman younger than 35 with Graves' hyperthyroidism. The chain employs TRBV5-1 and TRBJ1-4; D is possibly TRBD1 (6 bases). CDR3: CASSAGRAGEATNEKLFF. CDR3 bases: TGCGCCAGCAGCGCCGGGAGGGCAGGGGAAGCAACTAATGAAAAACTGTTTTTT.